The T cell receptor beta chain described here comes from a study of a mutant IDH1 vaccine in newly diagnosed glioma. Study-wide context: The start of vaccination came 4-6 weeks after radiotherapy alone, or with temozolomide cycles. Earlier care involved radiotherapy, temozolomide, or both, and the majority received both. Study-level findings and limits: It seemed that pseudoprogression was not linked to changes in the top peripheral T cell clonotypes.

Some clones are missing from TCRdb's copy, which holds only in-frame ones; the method was immunoSEQ multiplex PCR. The sample has around 61,000 clones; over 80% are singletons. Indicated time point: week 5, during vaccination. It was 300 ug of mutant IDH1 20-mer peptide that made up each vaccine dose, given with topical imiquimod. This clone was seen just once. Its antigen is as yet unknown. The CDR3 totals 14 residues. Germline lookup yields CDR1 LNHNV and CDR2 YYDKDF (reference sequence). The V gene lost 4 bases and the J gene lost 2 bases, with 10 bases spanning the gap. This TCR was recovered from a woman in her 40s with glioma. Source: PBMCs, taken from a glioma patient whose treatment included an IDH1 peptide vaccine. The rearrangement links TRBV15 to TRBJ2-3; no clear D. Here the CDR3 reads CATSIMRFTDTQYF. Here the CDR3 DNA reads TGTGCCACCAGCATAATGAGATTCACAGATACGCAGTATTTT. Full variable domain (outside the CDR3, taken from reference TRBV15 and TRBJ2-3): DAMVIQNPRYQVTQFGKPVTLSCSQTLNHNVMYWYQQKSSQAPKLLFHYYDKDFNNEADTPDNFQSRRPNTSFCFLDIRSPGLGDTAMYLCATSIMRFTDTQYFGPGTRLTVL.